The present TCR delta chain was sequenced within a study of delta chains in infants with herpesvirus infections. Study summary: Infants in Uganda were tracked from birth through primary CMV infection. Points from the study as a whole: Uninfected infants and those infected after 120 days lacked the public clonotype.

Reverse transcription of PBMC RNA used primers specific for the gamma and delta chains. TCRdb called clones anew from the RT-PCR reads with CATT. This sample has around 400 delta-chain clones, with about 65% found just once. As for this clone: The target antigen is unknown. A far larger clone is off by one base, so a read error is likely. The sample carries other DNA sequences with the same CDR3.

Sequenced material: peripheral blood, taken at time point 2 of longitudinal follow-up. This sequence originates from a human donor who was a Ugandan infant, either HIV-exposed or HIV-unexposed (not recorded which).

The CDR3 DNA reads as TGTGCTCTTGGGGAACAATTTATCCGCTACTGGGGGATAATTGCCGATAAACTCATCTTT. The encoded protein is CALGEQFIRYWGIIADKLIF. The chain recombines TRDV1 with TRDJ1; 11 positions match TRDD3. Trimming at V came to 1 base and at J to 3 bases, leaving 16 bases not matched to a gene. CDR1 and CDR2 (germline): TSWWSYY, QGS. The CDR3 totals 20 residues.